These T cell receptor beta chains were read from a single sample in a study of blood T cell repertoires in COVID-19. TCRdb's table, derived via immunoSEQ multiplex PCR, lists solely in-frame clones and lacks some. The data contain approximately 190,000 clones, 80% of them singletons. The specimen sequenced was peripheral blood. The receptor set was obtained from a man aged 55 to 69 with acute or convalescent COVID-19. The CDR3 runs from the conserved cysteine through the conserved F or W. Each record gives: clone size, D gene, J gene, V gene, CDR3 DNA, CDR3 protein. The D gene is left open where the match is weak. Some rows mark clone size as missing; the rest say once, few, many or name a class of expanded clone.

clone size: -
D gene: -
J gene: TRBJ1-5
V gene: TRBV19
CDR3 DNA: TGTGCCAGTAGTAGGGCGAAGAATAGCAATCAGCCCCAGCATTTT
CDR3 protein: CASSRAKNSNQPQHF

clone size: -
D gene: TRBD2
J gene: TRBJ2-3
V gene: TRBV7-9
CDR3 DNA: TGTGCCAGCAGCGTATCGACTAGCGGGAGTATGTATTTT
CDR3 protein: CASSVSTSGSMYF

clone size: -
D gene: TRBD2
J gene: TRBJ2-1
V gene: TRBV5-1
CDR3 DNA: TGCGCCAGCAGCTCAAGTAGCGGGAGGGCCTCCTACAATGAGCAGTTCTTC
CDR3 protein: CASSSSSGRASYNEQFF

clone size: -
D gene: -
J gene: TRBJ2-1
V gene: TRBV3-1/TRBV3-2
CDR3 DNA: TGTGCCAGCAGCCAGGGAGCATTCCGGAATGAGCAGTTCTTC
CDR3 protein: CASSQGAFRNEQFF

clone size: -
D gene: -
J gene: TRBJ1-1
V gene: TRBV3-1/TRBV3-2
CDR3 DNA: TGTGCCAGCAGCCAGCCATCTCGGGTTGGACTGGGCACTGAAGCTTTCTTT
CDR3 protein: CASSQPSRVGLGTEAFF

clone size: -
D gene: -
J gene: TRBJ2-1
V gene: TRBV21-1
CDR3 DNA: TGTGCCAGCAGCTATACCCAGGGGCTGGACGGCCATGAGCAGTTCTTC
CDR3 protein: CASSYTQGLDGHEQFF

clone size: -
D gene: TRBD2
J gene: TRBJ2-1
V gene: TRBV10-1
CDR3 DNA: TGCGCCAGCAGTGGCGGGAGGGCCGGTTCCAATGAGCAGTTCTTC
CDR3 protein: CASSGGRAGSNEQFF

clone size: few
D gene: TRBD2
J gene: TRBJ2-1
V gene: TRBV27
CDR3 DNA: TGTGCCAGCAGTTCTAGCGGGGGTTTCGGGCAGTTCTTC
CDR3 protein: CASSSSGGFGQFF

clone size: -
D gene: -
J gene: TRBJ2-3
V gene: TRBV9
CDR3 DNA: TGTGCCAGCAGCGTAACCCCGACTAGATCGGATACGCAGTATTTT
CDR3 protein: CASSVTPTRSDTQYF

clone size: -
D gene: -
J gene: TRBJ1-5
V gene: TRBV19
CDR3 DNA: TGTGCCAGTAGGGCAGGGGCCCAGCCCCAGCATTTT
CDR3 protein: CASRAGAQPQHF

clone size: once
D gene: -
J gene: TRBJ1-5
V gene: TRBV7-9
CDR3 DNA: TGTGCCAGCACCCCCATGGGGGGGGGTGGGCAGCCCCAGCATTTT
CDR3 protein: CASTPMGGGGQPQHF

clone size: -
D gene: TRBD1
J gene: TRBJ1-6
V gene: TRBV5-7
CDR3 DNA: TGTGCCAGCAGCCCGGATACCGGGACAGGAGACTCACCCCTCCACTTT
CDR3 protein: CASSPDTGTGDSPLHF

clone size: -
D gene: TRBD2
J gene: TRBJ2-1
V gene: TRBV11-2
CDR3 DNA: TGTGCCAGCAGCTTCCTAGCGGGGGTCAATGAGCAGTTCTTC
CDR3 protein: CASSFLAGVNEQFF

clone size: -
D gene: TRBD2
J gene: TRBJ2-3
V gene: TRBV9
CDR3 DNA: TGTGCCAGCAGCGCCGGAGCGGGGGGGCGGGAAGATACGCAGTATTTT
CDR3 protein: CASSAGAGGREDTQYF

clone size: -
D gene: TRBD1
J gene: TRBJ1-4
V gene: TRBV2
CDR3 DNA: TGTGCCAGCAGTCCAGAGACAGGGTATAGGGAAAAACTGTTTTTT
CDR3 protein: CASSPETGYREKLFF

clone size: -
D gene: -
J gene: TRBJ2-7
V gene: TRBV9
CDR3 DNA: TGTGCCAGCAGCCCTCAGGCCAGCTACGAGCAGTACTTC
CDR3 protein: CASSPQASYEQYF

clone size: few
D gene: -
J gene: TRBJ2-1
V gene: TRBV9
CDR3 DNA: TGTGCCAGCAGCGAGCGAAACTCGATTAACTCCAATGAGCAGTTCTTC
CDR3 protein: CASSERNSINSNEQFF

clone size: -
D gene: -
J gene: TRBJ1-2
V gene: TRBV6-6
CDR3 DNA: TGTGCCAGCAGTTCACAGGACAGACCTAACTATGGCTACACCTTC
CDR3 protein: CASSSQDRPNYGYTF

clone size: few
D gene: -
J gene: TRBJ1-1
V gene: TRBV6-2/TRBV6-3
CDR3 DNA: TGTGCCAGCAGTTACTCTGTAGAAGCTTTCTTT
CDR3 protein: CASSYSVEAFF

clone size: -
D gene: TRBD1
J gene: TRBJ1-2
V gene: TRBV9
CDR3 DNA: TGTACCAGCAGCGTCGGGACAGACATAAACTATGGCTACACCTTC
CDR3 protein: CTSSVGTDINYGYTF

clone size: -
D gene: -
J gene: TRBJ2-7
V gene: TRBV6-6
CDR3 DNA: TGTGCCAGCAGACCCGGGTCTGGCGGCGAGCAGTACTTC
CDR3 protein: CASRPGSGGEQYF

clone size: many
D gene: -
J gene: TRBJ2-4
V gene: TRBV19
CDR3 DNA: TGTGCCAGTAATGCAGGGGCGAACATTCAGTACTTC
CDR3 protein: CASNAGANIQYF

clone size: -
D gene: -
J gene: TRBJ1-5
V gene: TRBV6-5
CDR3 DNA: TGTGCCAGCAGTCAGGGAGGGCCCCAGCATTTT
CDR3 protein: CASSQGGPQHF

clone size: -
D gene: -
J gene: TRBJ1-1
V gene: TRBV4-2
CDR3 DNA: TGTGCCAGCAGCCAAGTTAGGGGGACCGAAGCTTTCTTT
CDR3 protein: CASSQVRGTEAFF

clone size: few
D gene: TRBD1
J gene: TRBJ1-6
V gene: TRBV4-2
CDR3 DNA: TGTGCCAGCAGCCCGGACAGGGGGCCAAATTCACCCCTCCACTTT
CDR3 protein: CASSPDRGPNSPLHF

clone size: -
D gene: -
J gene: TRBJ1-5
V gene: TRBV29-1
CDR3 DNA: TGCAGCGTTGGCGGGGGGCAGGTGGATCAGCCCCAGCATTTT
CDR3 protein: CSVGGGQVDQPQHF